A single T cell receptor beta chain is shown here with its context. Its target is unknown. The sample originates from a study of cytomegalovirus exposure and HLA in healthy donors. Whole-study findings and limits: A later analysis by the authors found several of the most significant clusters apparently linked to common viral pathogens. Later on, a genetic analysis was performed. It linked a missense variant in DCLRE1C with V- and J-gene trimming of TCR beta. Analyses of presence/absence relied on an assumption of roughly uniform sequencing depth across donors.

Germline loops: CDR1 SEHNR, CDR2 FQNEAQ (reference sequence). This CDR3 is 15 amino acids long. V gave up 7 bases and J gave up 2 bases; unmatched junction bases: 11. PCR was performed using 60 Vbeta and 13 Jbeta primers. Method: immunoSEQ multiplex PCR; TCRdb's copy keeps in-frame clones and lacks some. The sample includes 100,000 to 150,000 clones. The chain joins TRBV7-9 to TRBJ2-7, with 7 bases matching TRBD1. This TCR came from a man aged 35-49 years in good health and CMV-seronegative. Sequenced sample: PBMCs. For the CDR3, the DNA is TGTGCCAGCAAACCTGTCGGGACAGTTCCCTACGAGCAGTACTTC. Residues: CASKPVGTVPYEQYF. Full variable domain (rest looked up from reference TRBV7-9 and TRBJ2-7): DTGVSQNPRHKITKRGQNVTFRCDPISEHNRLYWYRQTLGQGPEFLTYFQNEAQLEKSRLLSDRFSAERPKGSFSTLEIQRTEQGDSAMYLCASKPVGTVPYEQYFGPGTRLTVT.